This is a list of T cell receptor beta chains from one sample in a study of shared clonotypes between healthy human individuals. Data came from immunoSEQ multiplex PCR; TCRdb stores just in-frame clones and leaves some out. Of 2 million to 2.5 million clones listed, 85% to 95% are singletons. The specimen sequenced was naive CD4+ T cells sorted from blood. The receptors originated from a man aged 18 to 29 in good health. The CDR3 runs from the conserved cysteine through the conserved F or W. D genes are given only for firm matches. The size entry is marked missing in some rows and otherwise reads once, few, many or a size class.

clone_size	v_call	d_call	j_call	cdr3_length	cdr3_aa	cdr3_nt
once	TRBV9	NA	TRBJ2-3	14	CASSVDFSTDTQYF	TGTGCCAGCAGCGTAGACTTCAGCACAGATACGCAGTATTTT
NA	TRBV10-1	NA	TRBJ2-2	16	CASSESRLGGTGELFF	TGCGCCAGCAGTGAGTCTCGGCTAGGAGGGACCGGGGAGCTGTTTTTT
NA	TRBV11-3	NA	TRBJ2-3	15	CASSWGGRSTDTQYF	TGTGCCAGCAGCTGGGGAGGACGGAGCACAGATACGCAGTATTTT
NA	TRBV7-2	TRBD1	TRBJ1-4	15	CASSLVWQGDEKLFF	TGTGCCAGCAGCTTAGTATGGCAGGGGGATGAAAAACTGTTTTTT
NA	TRBV5-1	NA	TRBJ2-1	13	CASSQTSTNEQFF	TGCGCCAGCAGCCAAACTAGCACCAATGAGCAGTTCTTC
once	TRBV29-1	NA	TRBJ2-3	13	CSVAREGTDTQYF	TGCAGCGTTGCCCGAGAGGGCACAGATACGCAGTATTTT
NA	TRBV11-2	NA	TRBJ1-2	13	CASSLARGYGYTF	TGTGCCAGCAGCTTAGCCAGGGGCTATGGCTACACCTTC
NA	TRBV2	TRBD2	TRBJ2-4	14	CASIGSSGSNIQYF	TGTGCCAGCATTGGGTCTAGCGGGAGCAACATTCAGTACTTC
NA	TRBV7-8	NA	TRBJ1-1	11	CASSLNTEAFF	TGTGCCAGCAGCCTTAACACTGAAGCTTTCTTT
NA	TRBV4-1	NA	TRBJ1-3	14	CASSGTGTGNTIYF	TGCGCCAGCAGCGGAACAGGGACTGGAAACACCATATATTTT
NA	TRBV5-1	NA	TRBJ1-3	14	CASSLVGEGNTIYF	TGCGCCAGCAGCTTGGTCGGGGAGGGAAACACCATATATTTT
NA	TRBV7-2	NA	TRBJ1-2	14	CASSLGQTPYGYTF	TGTGCCAGCAGCTTAGGACAGACTCCCTATGGCTACACCTTC
once	TRBV5-8	TRBD2	TRBJ2-2	15	CASSLAGRGTGELFF	TGTGCCAGCAGCTTGGCAGGGAGGGGAACCGGGGAGCTGTTTTTT
NA	TRBV7-8	TRBD1	TRBJ2-7	15	CASSQGQGITYEQYF	TGTGCCAGCAGCCAGGGACAGGGGATAACCTACGAGCAGTACTTC
once	TRBV7-9	TRBD2	TRBJ2-5	15	CASSLLAGVWETQYF	TGTGCCAGCAGCTTATTAGCGGGAGTGTGGGAGACCCAGTACTTC
few	TRBV19	NA	TRBJ1-5	14	CASSVDGSNQPQHF	TGTGCCAGTAGTGTGGACGGTAGCAATCAGCCCCAGCATTTT
NA	TRBV30	NA	TRBJ1-1	13	CGLGPRGGTEAFF	TGTGGACTGGGGCCCCGGGGGGGGACTGAAGCTTTCTTT
NA	TRBV6-1	NA	TRBJ2-5	14	CASTRGGAQETQYF	TGTGCCAGCACCAGAGGGGGGGCCCAAGAGACCCAGTACTTC
NA	TRBV7-9	TRBD1	TRBJ1-2	12	CASWGTGDGYTF	TGTGCCAGCTGGGGGACAGGGGATGGCTACACCTTC
NA	TRBV5-6	NA	TRBJ1-6	18	CASSLMGALARNNSPLHF	TGTGCCAGCAGCTTGATGGGGGCCCTGGCCCGAAATAATTCACCCCTCCACTTT
NA	TRBV25-1	NA	TRBJ1-6	16	CASSEFAGGLNSPLHF	TGTGCCAGCAGTGAATTTGCGGGGGGCCTGAATTCACCCCTCCACTTT
NA	TRBV7-9	NA	TRBJ1-1	16	CASSLSSSLRDTEAFF	TGTGCCAGCAGCTTAAGTAGCAGTCTCCGTGACACTGAAGCTTTCTTT
NA	TRBV6-5	NA	TRBJ1-4	14	CASSYTANNEKLFF	TGTGCCAGCAGTTACACAGCCAACAATGAAAAACTGTTTTTT
NA	TRBV5-8	NA	TRBJ1-2	10	CASSRVGYTF	TGTGCCAGCAGTCGGGTCGGCTACACCTTC
NA	TRBV7-8	NA	TRBJ2-3	15	CASSLFAESTDTQYF	TGTGCCAGCAGCTTATTTGCGGAAAGCACAGATACGCAGTATTTT
NA	TRBV7-2	TRBD2	TRBJ2-7	15	CASSRGLAGVYEQYF	TGTGCCAGCAGCCGCGGGCTAGCGGGGGTCTACGAGCAGTACTTC
NA	TRBV6-1	NA	TRBJ1-5	15	CASSGEGYSNQPQHF	TGTGCCAGCAGTGGCGAAGGCTATAGCAATCAGCCCCAGCATTTT
NA	TRBV19	NA	TRBJ2-3	15	CASSLGTRPTDTQYF	TGTGCCAGTAGTCTTGGGACTCGTCCCACAGATACGCAGTATTTT
NA	TRBV7-2	NA	TRBJ1-4	15	CASSLAGGTNEKLFF	TGTGCCAGCAGCTTAGCGGGGGGAACTAATGAAAAACTGTTTTTT
NA	TRBV15	NA	TRBJ1-4	15	CATSRGGGTNEKLFF	TGTGCCACCAGCAGAGGGGGGGGCACTAATGAAAAACTGTTTTTT
NA	TRBV7-3	TRBD1	TRBJ1-2	13	CASSLYTGEGYTF	TGTGCCAGCAGCTTATATACAGGGGAGGGCTACACCTTC
NA	TRBV7-2	TRBD1	TRBJ2-5	16	CASSLATGTGQETQYF	TGTGCCAGCAGCTTAGCCACCGGGACAGGGCAAGAGACCCAGTACTTC
NA	TRBV5-4	TRBD1	TRBJ2-5	14	CASSLGQGVETQYF	TGTGCCAGCAGCTTGGGGCAGGGGGTGGAGACCCAGTACTTC
NA	TRBV18	NA	TRBJ2-5	15	CASSPPDRIQETQYF	TGTGCCAGCTCACCTCCCGACAGAATTCAAGAGACCCAGTACTTC
once	TRBV30	TRBD1	TRBJ2-5	18	CAWSHSQGASQYQETQYF	TGTGCCTGGAGTCACTCTCAGGGGGCTTCCCAATACCAAGAGACCCAGTACTTC
NA	TRBV7-2	TRBD1	TRBJ1-5	14	CASSADRGLQPQHF	TGTGCCAGCAGCGCCGACAGGGGGCTTCAGCCCCAGCATTTT
once	TRBV13	NA	TRBJ2-7	13	CASSFQRTYEQYF	TGTGCCAGCAGCTTCCAAAGAACCTACGAGCAGTACTTC